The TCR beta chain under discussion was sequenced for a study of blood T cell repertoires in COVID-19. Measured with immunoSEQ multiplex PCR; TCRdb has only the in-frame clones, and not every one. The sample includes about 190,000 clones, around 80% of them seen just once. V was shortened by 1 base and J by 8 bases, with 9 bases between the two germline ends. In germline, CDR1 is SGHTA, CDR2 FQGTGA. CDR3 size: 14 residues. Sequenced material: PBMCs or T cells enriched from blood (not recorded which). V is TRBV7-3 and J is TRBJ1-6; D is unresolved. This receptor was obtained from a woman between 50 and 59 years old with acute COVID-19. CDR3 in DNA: TGTGCCAGCAGCTTAAGACCCCGGGATTCACCCCTCCACTTT. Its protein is CASSLRPRDSPLHF.